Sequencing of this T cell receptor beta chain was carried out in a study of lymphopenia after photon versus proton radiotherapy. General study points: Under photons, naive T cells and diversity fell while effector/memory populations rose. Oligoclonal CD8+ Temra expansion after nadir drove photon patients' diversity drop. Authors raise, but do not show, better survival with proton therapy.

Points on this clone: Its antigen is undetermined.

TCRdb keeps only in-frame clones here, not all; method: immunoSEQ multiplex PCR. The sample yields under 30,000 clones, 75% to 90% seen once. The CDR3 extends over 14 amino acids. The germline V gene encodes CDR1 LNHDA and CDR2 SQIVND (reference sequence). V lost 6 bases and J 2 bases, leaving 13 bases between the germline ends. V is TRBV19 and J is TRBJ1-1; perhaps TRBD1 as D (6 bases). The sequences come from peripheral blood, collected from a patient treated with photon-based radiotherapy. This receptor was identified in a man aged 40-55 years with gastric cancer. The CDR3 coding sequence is TGTGCCAGTAGGCCGAGGACAGTCAACACTGAAGCTTTCTTT. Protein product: CASRPRTVNTEAFF.